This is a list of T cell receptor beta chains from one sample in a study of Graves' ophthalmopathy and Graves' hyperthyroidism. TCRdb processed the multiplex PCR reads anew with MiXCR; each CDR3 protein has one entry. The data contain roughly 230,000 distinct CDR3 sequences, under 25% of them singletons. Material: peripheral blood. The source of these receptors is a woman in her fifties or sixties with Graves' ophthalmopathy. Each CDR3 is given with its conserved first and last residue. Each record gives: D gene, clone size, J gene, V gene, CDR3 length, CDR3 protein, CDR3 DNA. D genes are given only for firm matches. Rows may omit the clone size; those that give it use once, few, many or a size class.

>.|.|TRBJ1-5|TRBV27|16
CASSSTIDRLNQPQHF
TGTGCCAGCAGTTCTACTATTGACAGACTCAATCAGCCCCAGCATTTT
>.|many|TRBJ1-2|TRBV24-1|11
CATSDHRRYTF
TGTGCCACCAGTGATCACAGGCGCTACACCTTC
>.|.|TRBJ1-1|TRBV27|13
CASLNLGNTEAFF
TGTGCCAGCCTTAACCTTGGAAACACTGAAGCTTTCTTT
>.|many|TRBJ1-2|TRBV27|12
CASSSGSYGYTF
TGTGCCAGCAGCTCAGGGAGTTACGGCTACACCTTC
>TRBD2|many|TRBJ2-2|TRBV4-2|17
CASSQVGGRLRTGELFF
TGTGCCAGCAGCCAAGTAGGCGGGAGACTGCGCACCGGGGAGCTGTTTTTT
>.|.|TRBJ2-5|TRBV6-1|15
CASRSGDASQETQYF
TGTGCCAGCAGGTCGGGGGACGCATCACAAGAGACCCAGTACTTC
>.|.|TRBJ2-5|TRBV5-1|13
CASSAQGVETQYF
TGCGCCAGCAGCGCACAGGGAGTCGAGACCCAGTACTTC
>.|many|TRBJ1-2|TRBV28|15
CASSLQSEAGYGYTF
TGTGCCAGCAGTTTACAGTCTGAGGCTGGCTATGGCTACACCTTC
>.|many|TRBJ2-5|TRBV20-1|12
CSASPGQETQYF
TGCAGTGCTAGTCCCGGTCAAGAGACCCAGTACTTC
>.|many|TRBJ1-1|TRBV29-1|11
CSVGQALEAFF
TGCAGCGTTGGGCAGGCTCTTGAAGCTTTCTTT
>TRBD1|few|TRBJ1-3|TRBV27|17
CASSSYRGRGLGNTIYF
TGTGCCAGCAGTTCCTATCGGGGCAGGGGGCTTGGAAACACCATATATTTT
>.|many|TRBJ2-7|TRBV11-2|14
CASSSGGAVGEQYF
TGTGCCAGCAGCTCCGGGGGCGCGGTCGGCGAGCAGTACTTC
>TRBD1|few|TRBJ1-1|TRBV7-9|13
CASSSPGQGTAFF
TGTGCCAGCAGCTCTCCGGGACAGGGGACGGCTTTCTTT
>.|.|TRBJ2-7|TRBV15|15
CATSRGNSVSDEQYF
TGTGCCACCAGCAGAGGTAACTCCGTGAGCGACGAGCAGTACTTC
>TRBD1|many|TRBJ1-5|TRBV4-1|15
CASSQEVTGDQPQHF
TGCGCCAGCAGCCAAGAGGTGACAGGGGATCAGCCCCAGCATTTT
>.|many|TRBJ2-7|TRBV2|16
CASSALVGDLPYEQYF
TGTGCCAGCAGTGCGCTTGTGGGGGACTTACCCTACGAGCAGTACTTC
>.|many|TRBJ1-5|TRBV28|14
CASSITGYIQPQHF
TGTGCCAGCAGTATCACAGGGTATATTCAGCCCCAGCATTTT
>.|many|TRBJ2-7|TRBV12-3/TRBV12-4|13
CASREAGIYEQYF
TGTGCCAGCAGGGAGGCAGGGATCTACGAGCAGTACTTC
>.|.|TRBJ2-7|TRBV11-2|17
CASSLVSGRQDSYEQYF
TGTGCCAGCAGCTTAGTTTCGGGACGCCAAGACTCCTACGAGCAGTACTTC
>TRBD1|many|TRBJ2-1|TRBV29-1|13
CSVDRDRGNEQFF
TGCAGCGTTGACCGGGACAGGGGGAATGAGCAGTTCTTC
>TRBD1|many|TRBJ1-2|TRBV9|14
CASSDPGTGEGYTF
TGTGCCAGCAGCGACCCAGGGACAGGGGAAGGCTACACCTTC
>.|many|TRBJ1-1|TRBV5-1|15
CASSLGGTTNTEAFF
TGCGCCAGCAGCTTGGGGGGGACAACGAACACTGAAGCTTTCTTT
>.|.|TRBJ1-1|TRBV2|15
CASSEQTGAYTEAFF
TGTGCCAGCAGTGAGCAGACAGGAGCGTACACTGAAGCTTTCTTT
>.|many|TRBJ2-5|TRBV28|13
CAASGTQQETQYF
TGTGCCGCCTCCGGGACACAACAAGAGACCCAGTACTTC
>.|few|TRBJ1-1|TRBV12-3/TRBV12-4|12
CASSSDSTEAFF
TGTGCCAGCAGTTCCGATAGCACTGAAGCTTTCTTT
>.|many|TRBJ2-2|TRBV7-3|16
CASSLNSRANTGELFF
TGTGCCAGCAGCTTAAATTCCCGGGCAAACACCGGGGAGCTGTTTTTT
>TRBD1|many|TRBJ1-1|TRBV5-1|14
CASSPLTGVPEAFF
TGCGCCAGCAGCCCCCTCACAGGGGTCCCTGAAGCTTTCTTT
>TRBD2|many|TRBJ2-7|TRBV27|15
CASSLSLAGSYEQYF
TGTGCCAGCAGTTTATCGCTAGCGGGCTCCTACGAGCAGTACTTC
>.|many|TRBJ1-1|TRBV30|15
CAWSASGDLNTEAFF
TGTGCCTGGAGCGCGTCGGGAGACCTGAACACTGAAGCTTTCTTT
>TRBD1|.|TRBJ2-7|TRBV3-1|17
CASSPRPGQGARYEQYF
TGTGCCAGCAGCCCCCGACCCGGACAGGGGGCGCGCTACGAGCAGTACTTC
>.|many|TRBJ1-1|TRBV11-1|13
CASSLGVGTEAFF
TGTGCCAGCAGCCTCGGAGTCGGCACTGAAGCTTTCTTT
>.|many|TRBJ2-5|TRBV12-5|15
CASGLVRGGQETQYF
TGTGCTAGTGGTTTGGTACGAGGGGGTCAAGAGACCCAGTACTTC
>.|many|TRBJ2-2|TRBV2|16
CASSVGRAANTGELFF
TGTGCCAGCAGTGTAGGTAGGGCGGCGAACACCGGGGAGCTGTTTTTT
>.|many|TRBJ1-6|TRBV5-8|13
CASSLDWGSPLHF
TGTGCCAGCAGCTTGGACTGGGGTTCACCCCTCCACTTT
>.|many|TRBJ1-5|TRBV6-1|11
CASSELQPQHF
TGTGCCAGCAGTGAGCTTCAGCCCCAGCATTTT
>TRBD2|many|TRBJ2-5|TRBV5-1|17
CASSLTLAGGVQETQYF
TGCGCCAGCAGCTTGACCCTAGCGGGAGGAGTCCAAGAGACCCAGTACTTC
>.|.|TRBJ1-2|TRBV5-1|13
CASSQDSFYGYTF
TGCGCCAGCAGCCAAGACAGCTTCTATGGCTACACCTTC
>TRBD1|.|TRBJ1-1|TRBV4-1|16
CASSQERQGRNTEAFF
TGCGCCAGCAGCCAGGAGAGACAGGGAAGGAACACTGAAGCTTTCTTT
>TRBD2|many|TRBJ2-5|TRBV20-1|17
CSARDWGLAGSQETQYF
TGCAGTGCTAGAGATTGGGGACTAGCGGGATCTCAAGAGACCCAGTACTTC
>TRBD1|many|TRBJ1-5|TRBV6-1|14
CATLQQGGHQPQHF
TGTGCCACCCTCCAGCAGGGGGGCCATCAGCCCCAGCATTTT
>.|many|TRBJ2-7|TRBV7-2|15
CASSLFAAGPYEQYF
TGTGCCAGCAGCTTATTTGCAGCGGGTCCCTACGAGCAGTACTTC
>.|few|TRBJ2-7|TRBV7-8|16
CASSLAGGPAVGEQYF
TGTGCCAGCAGCTTAGCTGGGGGACCAGCGGTTGGCGAGCAGTACTTC
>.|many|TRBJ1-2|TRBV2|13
CASQMGGNYGYTF
TGTGCCAGCCAGATGGGTGGGAACTATGGCTACACCTTC
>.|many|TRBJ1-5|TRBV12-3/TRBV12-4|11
CASNRGGAQHF
TGTGCCAGCAACCGTGGTGGGGCCCAGCATTTT
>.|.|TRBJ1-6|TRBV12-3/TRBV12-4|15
CASSLVRGRGSPLHF
TGTGCCAGCAGTTTGGTGCGGGGGCGAGGTTCACCCCTCCACTTT
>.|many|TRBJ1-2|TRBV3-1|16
CASSRTGTSYNYGYTF
TGTGCCAGCAGCCGAACGGGGACATCGTACAACTATGGCTACACCTTC
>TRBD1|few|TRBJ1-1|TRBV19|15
CASSLAGTGNTEAFF
TGTGCCAGTAGTCTCGCCGGGACAGGAAACACTGAAGCTTTCTTT
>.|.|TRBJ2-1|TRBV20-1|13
CSASSGAKDEQFF
TGCAGTGCTAGTAGTGGGGCCAAGGATGAGCAGTTCTTC